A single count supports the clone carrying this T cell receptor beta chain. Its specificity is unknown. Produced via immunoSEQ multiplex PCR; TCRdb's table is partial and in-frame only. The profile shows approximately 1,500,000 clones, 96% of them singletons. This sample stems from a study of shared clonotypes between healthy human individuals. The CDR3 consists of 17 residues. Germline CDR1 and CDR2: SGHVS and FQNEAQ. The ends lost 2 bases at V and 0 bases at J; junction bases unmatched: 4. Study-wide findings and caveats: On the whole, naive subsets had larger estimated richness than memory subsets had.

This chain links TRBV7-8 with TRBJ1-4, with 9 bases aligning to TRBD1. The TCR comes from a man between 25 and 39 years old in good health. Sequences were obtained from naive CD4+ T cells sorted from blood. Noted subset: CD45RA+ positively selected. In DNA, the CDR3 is TGTGCCAGCAGCTTACGACAGGGGGGGGCAACTAATGAAAAACTGTTTTTT. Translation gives CASSLRQGGATNEKLFF. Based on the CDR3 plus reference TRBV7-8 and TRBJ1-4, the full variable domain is GAGVSQSPRYKVAKRGQDVALRCDPISGHVSLFWYQQALGQGPEFLTYFQNEAQLDKSGLPSDRFFAERPEGSVSTLKIQRTQQEDSAVYLCASSLRQGGATNEKLFFGSGTQLSVL.